A single sample gave rise to the 29 T cell receptor beta chains below, sequenced in a study of blood T cell repertoires in COVID-19. Method: immunoSEQ multiplex PCR; TCRdb's copy keeps in-frame clones and lacks some. The table lists some 200,000 clones, about 86% of them singletons. The sample taken for sequencing was PBMCs or T cells enriched from blood (not recorded which). Receptor source: a woman between 45 and 60 years old with acute COVID-19.

The gene calls are TRBV7-8 and TRBJ2-3; D might be TRBD2 (5 bases). CDR3 length: 14 residues. V lost 6 bases, J lost 6 bases, and 16 bases lay in between. Germline CDR1 is SGHVS and CDR2 is FQNEAQ. The CDR3 nucleotides read TGTGCCAGCAGTCCAAATAGAGGCGGGGATACGCAGTATTTT. It yields the protein CASSPNRGGDTQYF. Drawing the rest from reference TRBV7-8 and TRBJ2-3, the complete variable domain is GAGVSQSPRYKVAKRGQDVALRCDPISGHVSLFWYQQALGQGPEFLTYFQNEAQLDKSGLPSDRFFAERPEGSVSTLKIQRTQQEDSAVYLCASSPNRGGDTQYFGPGTRLTVL.

This clone has a handful of counts. V and J are TRBV14 and TRBJ2-7, with D unclear. Between the trimmed V and J ends, which lost 0 bases and 1 base, there was a span of 7 bases. Germline V gene lookup returns CDR1 SGHDN and CDR2 FVKESK. The CDR3 runs 14 residues. CDR3 protein: CASSQDQVSYEQYF. As DNA, the CDR3 is TGTGCCAGCAGCCAAGATCAGGTATCCTACGAGCAGTACTTC.

The chain links TRBV19 to TRBJ1-3; perhaps TRBD1 as D (5 bases). The CDR3 consists of 15 residues. V lost 4 bases, J lost 0 bases, and 10 bases lay in between. CDR1 LNHDA and CDR2 SQIVND come from the germline V gene (reference sequence). The CDR3 coding sequence is TGTGCCAGTAGTACTGGGGGGACCTCTGGAAACACCATATATTTT. It is translated as CASSTGGTSGNTIYF.

This clone was counted a single time. This chain links TRBV7-2 with TRBJ2-7; maybe TRBD2 (6 bases). The CDR3 runs to 15 residues. Trimming took off 5 bases at V and 5 bases at J, with 19 bases between the two ends. CDR1 is SGHTA, CDR2 FQGNSA, per germline. The CDR3 spells CASSLQPGGRDEQYF. CDR3 nucleotides: TGTGCCAGCAGCCTACAGCCCGGGGGAAGAGACGAGCAGTACTTC.

In DNA, the CDR3 is TGTGCCAGCAGTTACGAGGGCTCCCCCACCTATGGCTACACCTTC. Translation gives CASSYEGSPTYGYTF. V gene TRBV6-6 combines with J gene TRBJ1-2; D not certain. The V end was cut by 2 bases, the J end by 4 bases, with 14 bases between. CDR1 and CDR2 (germline): MNHNY, SVGAGI (reference sequence). The CDR3 is 15 amino acids.

This clone was seen a handful of times. J is TRBJ1-2 and V is TRBV7-2, with 8 bases aligning to TRBD1. Trimming removed 5 bases from V and 6 bases from J; junction bases left unmatched: 5. The CDR3 covers 13 residues. CDR1 SGHTA and CDR2 FQGNSA come from the germline V gene. CDR3 DNA: TGTGCCAGCAGCCCCCGACAGGGGAATGGCTACACCTTC. Its protein product is CASSPRQGNGYTF.

This sequence joins TRBV5-1 and TRBJ2-7, with 8 nucleotides matching TRBD1. Germline V gene sequence: CDR1 SGHRS, CDR2 YFSETQ. V dropped 4 bases and J dropped 0; count of bases not matched to a gene: 6. This CDR3 spans 15 amino acids. In DNA form, the CDR3 reads TGCGCCAGCAGCCGAGCAGGACAGGGCTCCTACGAGCAGTACTTC. Its translation is CASSRAGQGSYEQYF. The full variable domain, with the rest looked up from reference TRBV5-1 and TRBJ2-7, is KAGVTQTPRYLIKTRGQQVTLSCSPISGHRSVSWYQQTPGQGLQFLFEYFSETQRNKGNFPGRFSGRQFSNSRSEMNVSTLELGDSALYLCASSRAGQGSYEQYFGPGTRLTVT.

The chain employs TRBV18 and TRBJ1-5, with 8 bases identical to TRBD1. CDR3 length: 16 residues. After removal of 4 bases from V and 4 bases from J, the junction contained 9 bases not matched to a gene. Germline lookup yields CDR1 KGHSH and CDR2 LQKENI. DNA for the CDR3: TGTGCCAGCTCACGGTTAGGGACAGGAGTAAATCAGCCCCAGCATTTT. Amino acids: CASSRLGTGVNQPQHF.

In DNA form, the CDR3 reads TGCGCCAGCAGCCAAGAAGGTAGCGGGGCATACAATGAGCAGTTCTTC. It yields the protein CASSQEGSGAYNEQFF. The gene calls are TRBV4-3 and TRBJ2-1, with 8 bases fitting TRBD2. J lost 4 bases, V lost 0 bases, and 5 bases had no gene match. Germline CDR1 is LGHNA and CDR2 is YSLEER. This CDR3 has 16 amino acids.

This clone was seen a handful of times. One end of the junction fails to match germline, which may point to a read error. This chain's CDR3 is CASSLSTGNPGELFF. DNA of the CDR3: TGTGCCAGCAGTCTATCTACAGGGAACCCCGGGGAGCTGTTTTTT. The chain joins TRBV11-3 to TRBJ2-2, with D maybe TRBD1 (6 bases). There are 15 residues in the CDR3. The germline V gene encodes CDR1 SGHNT and CDR2 YENEEA.

This chain links TRBV3-1 (or the pseudogene TRBV3-2) with TRBJ1-6, with TRBD1 matching over 7 bases. The CDR3 contains 15 residues. Per germline, CDR1 LGHDT and CDR2 YNNKEL (reference sequence). Trimming removed 1 base from V and 6 bases from J; junction bases left unmatched: 3. CDR3 loop: CASSQATGINSPLHF. CDR3 DNA: TGTGCCAGCAGCCAAGCGACAGGGATTAATTCACCCCTCCACTTT.

In its sample, this clone was seen many times. The genes are TRBV6-2 or TRBV6-3 and TRBJ2-1, with 10 bases aligning to TRBD2. The CDR3 loop spans 17 amino acids. The J segment lost 4 bases and the V segment lost 4 bases, leaving 10 bases of the junction unmatched. CDR1 and CDR2 from the germline V gene are MNHEY and SVGEGT. This chain's CDR3 is CASSSIPGTSVYNEQFF. The DNA for the CDR3 is TGTGCCAGCAGTTCGATTCCCGGGACTAGCGTGTACAATGAGCAGTTCTTC.

V usage is TRBV5-5 and J usage is TRBJ2-7; TRBD1 is a possible D gene (6 bases). The CDR3 is 13 residues long. The V end was cut by 4 bases, the J end by 5 bases, with 13 bases between. The V gene's germline CDR1 is SGHKS and CDR2 YYEKEE (reference sequence). In nucleotides, the CDR3 is TGTGCCAGCAGCCCCACAGGGAGCAACGAGCAGTACTTC. Its translation is CASSPTGSNEQYF.

J is TRBJ2-1 and V is TRBV7-9, with 8 bases matching TRBD2. The CDR3 has 16 amino acids. V dropped 5 bases and J dropped 2; count of bases not matched to a gene: 8. Looked up from germline, CDR1 is SEHNR and CDR2 is FQNEAQ (reference sequence). This chain's CDR3 is CASSRAGGHPYNEQFF. CDR3 DNA sequence: TGTGCCAGCAGCCGTGCGGGGGGACATCCCTACAATGAGCAGTTCTTC.

The chain is built from TRBV28 and TRBJ1-2; D is uncertain. Per germline, CDR1 MDHEN and CDR2 SYDVKM. The CDR3 sequence is 11 residues long. V was trimmed by 6 bases and J by 8 bases, leaving 10 bases between them. CDR3 in amino acids: CASSRREGYTF. CDR3 nucleotide sequence: TGTGCCAGCAGCCGGAGGGAAGGCTACACCTTC.

This chain links TRBV5-1 with TRBJ1-3; tentative D call: TRBD1 (6 bases). The CDR3 spans 16 residues. V gave up 2 bases and J gave up 0 bases, with 12 bases separating them. Germline V lookup: CDR1 SGHRS, CDR2 YFSETQ. The CDR3 here is CASSFGQPNSGNTIYF. The DNA for the CDR3 is TGCGCCAGCAGCTTCGGACAGCCAAACTCTGGAAACACCATATATTTT. Complete variable domain (other parts from reference TRBV5-1 and TRBJ1-3): KAGVTQTPRYLIKTRGQQVTLSCSPISGHRSVSWYQQTPGQGLQFLFEYFSETQRNKGNFPGRFSGRQFSNSRSEMNVSTLELGDSALYLCASSFGQPNSGNTIYFGEGSWLTVV.

This clone was recorded a few times. The chain is built from TRBV24-1 and TRBJ2-2; D call uncertain. This CDR3 is built from 13 residues. Germline V gene data show CDR1 as KGHDR and CDR2 as SFDVKD. V was shortened by 7 bases and J by 2 bases, with 7 bases between the two germline ends. Here the CDR3 DNA reads TGTGCCACCAGAAATTCTAACACCGGGGAGCTGTTTTTT. Its translation is CATRNSNTGELFF.

The chain carries TRBV7-2 and TRBJ2-3, with a tentative D call TRBD2 (6 bases). The CDR3 is 17 amino acids. The germline CDR1 and CDR2 sequences are SGHTA and FQGNSA. V gave up 1 base and J gave up 4 bases, with 18 bases separating them. CDR3 residues: CASSLDRSSVRSDTQYF. For the CDR3, the DNA is TGTGCCAGCAGCTTAGATAGGTCTAGCGTCCGATCAGATACGCAGTATTTT. The whole variable domain, remainder taken from reference TRBV7-2 and TRBJ2-3, is GAGVSQSPSNKVTEKGKDVELRCDPISGHTALYWYRQSLGQGLEFLIYFQGNSAPDKSGLPSDRFSAERTGGSVSTLTIQRTQQEDSAVYLCASSLDRSSVRSDTQYFGPGTRLTVL.

This clone was picked up a small number of times. V usage is TRBV10-3 and J usage is TRBJ2-5; a weak D match, TRBD1 (6 bases). Germline loops: CDR1 ENHRY, CDR2 SYGVKD. The V end was cut by 0 bases, the J end by 6 bases, with 23 bases between. The CDR3 consists of 18 residues. The CDR3 is CAISESGRSQTGMQTQYF. The CDR3 DNA sequence: TGTGCCATCAGTGAGTCGGGGCGAAGCCAAACAGGGATGCAGACCCAGTACTTC.

The chain uses TRBV19 and TRBJ1-5; a possible D gene is TRBD1 (5 bases). This CDR3 is 15 amino acids long. CDR1 and CDR2 from the germline V gene are LNHDA and SQIVND (reference sequence). Trimming shortened V by 7 bases and J by 1 base, and 14 bases separated the two germline ends. The CDR3 DNA reads as TGTGCCAGTAATAGTCAGGGAGGGAGCAATCAGCCCCAGCATTTT. Its protein product is CASNSQGGSNQPQHF.

The chain is built from TRBV18 and TRBJ1-3, with D possibly matching TRBD1 (6 bases). The CDR3 has 15 amino acids. Trimming stripped 4 bases from V and 2 bases from J, with 12 bases between. CDR1 KGHSH and CDR2 LQKENI come from the germline V gene. The CDR3 reads CASSQNRVTGNTIYF. As DNA, the CDR3 is TGTGCCAGCTCACAAAACAGGGTCACTGGAAACACCATATATTTT.

CDR3 residues: CASSLTSGVREQFF. CDR3 nucleotide sequence: TGTGCCAGCAGTTTAACTAGCGGGGTTCGTGAGCAGTTCTTC. This sequence joins TRBV28 and TRBJ2-1; TRBD2 matches at 10 bases. The CDR3 is made up of 14 amino acids. V was pared by 2 bases and J by 9 bases, with 4 bases of the junction left unmatched. Germline V gene lookup returns CDR1 MDHEN and CDR2 SYDVKM.

This clone was observed once. This chain links TRBV5-1 with TRBJ2-7; 7 bases fit TRBD2. V lost 0 bases, J lost 6 bases, and 6 bases stayed unmatched. The CDR3 loop spans 14 amino acids. CDR1 and CDR2 (germline): SGHRS, YFSETQ. In nucleotides, the CDR3 is TGCGCCAGCAGCTTGGCTGCGGGGGAGTCCGAGCAGTACTTC. Its protein product is CASSLAAGESEQYF.

This chain links TRBV7-2 with TRBJ1-4, with D perhaps TRBD1 (6 bases). Germline V lookup: CDR1 SGHTA, CDR2 FQGNSA. The CDR3 contains 16 residues. The V end was cut by 1 base, the J end by 8 bases, with 17 bases between. CDR3 coding DNA: TGTGCCAGCAGCTTAGGTACAGGGATTCTAGGGGAAAAACTGTTTTTT. It specifies CASSLGTGILGEKLFF.

In nucleotides, the CDR3 is TGTGCCTGGAGTGTACAAGAAAAACTGTTTTTT. Translated, it gives CAWSVQEKLFF. This chain links TRBV30 with TRBJ1-4; D unclear. CDR3 length: 11 amino acids. V was cut by 0 bases and J by 8 bases, with 4 bases left in between. Germline V CDR1 and CDR2: GTSNPN, SVGIG (reference sequence). Full variable domain (missing parts from reference TRBV30 and TRBJ1-4): SQTIHQWPATLVQPVGSPLSLECTVEGTSNPNLYWYRQAAGRGLQLLFYSVGIGQISSEVPQNLSASRPQDRQFILSSKKLLLSDSGFYLCAWSVQEKLFFGSGTQLSVL.

The rearrangement joins TRBV3-1 (or the pseudogene TRBV3-2) to TRBJ2-7; TRBD1 agrees at 9 bases. CDR1 and CDR2 (germline): LGHDT, YNNKEL (reference sequence). This CDR3 has 15 amino acids. With 4 bases clipped from V and 2 bases from J, the junction kept 6 bases outside the gene matches. The CDR3 region is CASSRAGTGTYEQYF. In DNA form, the CDR3 reads TGTGCCAGCAGCCGGGCGGGGACAGGGACCTACGAGCAGTACTTC.

This clone was seen just once. The rearrangement links TRBV5-5 to TRBJ2-7; no reliable D call. The CDR3 is made up of 14 amino acids. Germline values: CDR1 SGHKS, CDR2 YYEKEE (reference sequence). V was clipped by 0 bases and J by 4 bases, with 11 bases between them. Here the CDR3 reads CASSLVTAQYEQYF. Written as DNA, the CDR3 is TGTGCCAGCAGCTTGGTTACAGCTCAATACGAGCAGTACTTC.

The chain is built from TRBV15 and TRBJ1-1; tentative D call: TRBD1 (6 bases). The V gene lost 5 bases and the J gene lost 7 bases, with 17 bases spanning the gap. The CDR3 has 14 residues. Germline CDR1 reads LNHNV; CDR2 reads YYDKDF (reference sequence). Here the CDR3 reads CATSPGGLKGEAFF. CDR3 sequence (DNA): TGTGCCACCAGCCCGGGGGGGCTTAAAGGTGAAGCTTTCTTT.

The rearrangement uses TRBV24-1 and TRBJ1-5; 10 nucleotides align to TRBD1. Unmatched junction bases numbered 8, after V lost 1 base and J lost 3 bases. The germline gives CDR1 KGHDR, CDR2 SFDVKD. This CDR3 contains 18 residues. The CDR3 here is CATSDFGTGELDNQPQHF. CDR3 DNA sequence: TGTGCCACCAGTGATTTTGGGACAGGGGAATTGGACAATCAGCCCCAGCATTTT.